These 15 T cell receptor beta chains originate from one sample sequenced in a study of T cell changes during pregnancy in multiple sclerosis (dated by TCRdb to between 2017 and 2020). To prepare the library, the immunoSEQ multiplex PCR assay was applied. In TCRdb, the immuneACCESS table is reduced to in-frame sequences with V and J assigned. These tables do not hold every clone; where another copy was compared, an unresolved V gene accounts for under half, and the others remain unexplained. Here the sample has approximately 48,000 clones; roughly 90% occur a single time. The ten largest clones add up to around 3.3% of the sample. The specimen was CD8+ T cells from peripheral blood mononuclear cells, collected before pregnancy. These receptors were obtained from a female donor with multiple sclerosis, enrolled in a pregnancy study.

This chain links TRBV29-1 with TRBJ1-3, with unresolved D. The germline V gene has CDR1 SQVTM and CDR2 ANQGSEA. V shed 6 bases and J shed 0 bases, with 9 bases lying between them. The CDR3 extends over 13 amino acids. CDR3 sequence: CSVTPSSGNTIYF. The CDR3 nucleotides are TGCAGCGTAACACCAAGCTCTGGAAACACCATATATTTT. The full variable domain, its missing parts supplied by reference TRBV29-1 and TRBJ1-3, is SAVISQKPSRDICQRGTSLTIQCQVDSQVTMMFWYRQQPGQSLTLIATANQGSEATYESGFVIDKFPISRPNLTFSTLTVSNMSPEDSSIYLCSVTPSSGNTIYFGEGSWLTVV.

The CDR3 region is CSVDERSTGELFF. The CDR3 DNA reads as TGCAGCGTTGACGAGCGGTCCACCGGGGAGCTGTTTTTT. The chain is built from TRBV29-1 and TRBJ2-2; D may be TRBD2 (5 bases). The CDR3 consists of 13 residues. Germline CDR1 SQVTM, CDR2 ANQGSEA. Trimming stripped 3 bases from V and 4 bases from J, with 9 bases between.

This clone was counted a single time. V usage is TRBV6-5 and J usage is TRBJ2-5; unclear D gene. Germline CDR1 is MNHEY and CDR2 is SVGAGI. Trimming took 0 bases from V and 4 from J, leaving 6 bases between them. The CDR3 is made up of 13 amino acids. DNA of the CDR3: TGTGCCAGCAGTTACTCGTCCCTAGAGACCCAGTACTTC. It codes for CASSYSSLETQYF.

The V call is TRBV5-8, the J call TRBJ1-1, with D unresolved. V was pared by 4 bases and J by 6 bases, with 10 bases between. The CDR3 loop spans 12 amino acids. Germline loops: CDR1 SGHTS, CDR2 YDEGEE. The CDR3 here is CASSPRGAEAFF. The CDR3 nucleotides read TGTGCCAGCAGCCCCCGCGGGGCTGAAGCTTTCTTT. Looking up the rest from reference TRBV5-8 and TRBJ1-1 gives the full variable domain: EAGVTQSPTHLIKTRGQQATLRCSPISGHTSVYWYQQALGLGLQFLLWYDEGEERNRGNFPPRFSGRQFPNYSSELNVNALELEDSALYLCASSPRGAEAFFGQGTRLTVV.

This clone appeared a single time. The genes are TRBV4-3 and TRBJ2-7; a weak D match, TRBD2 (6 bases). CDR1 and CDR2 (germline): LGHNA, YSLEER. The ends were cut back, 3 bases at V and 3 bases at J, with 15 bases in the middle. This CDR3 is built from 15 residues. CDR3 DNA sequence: TGCGCCAGCAGCCAGGCCCCGGGACTCCACTACGAGCAGTACTTC. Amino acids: CASSQAPGLHYEQYF.

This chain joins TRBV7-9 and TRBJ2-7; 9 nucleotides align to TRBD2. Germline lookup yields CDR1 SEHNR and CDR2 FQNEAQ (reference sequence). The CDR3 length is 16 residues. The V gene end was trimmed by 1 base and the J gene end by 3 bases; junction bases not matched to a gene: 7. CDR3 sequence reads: CASSLVASGANYEQYF. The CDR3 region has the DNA TGTGCCAGCAGCTTAGTCGCTAGCGGGGCTAACTACGAGCAGTACTTC. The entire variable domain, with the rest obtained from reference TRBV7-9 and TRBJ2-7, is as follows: DTGVSQNPRHKITKRGQNVTFRCDPISEHNRLYWYRQTLGQGPEFLTYFQNEAQLEKSRLLSDRFSAERPKGSFSTLEIQRTEQGDSAMYLCASSLVASGANYEQYFGPGTRLTVT.

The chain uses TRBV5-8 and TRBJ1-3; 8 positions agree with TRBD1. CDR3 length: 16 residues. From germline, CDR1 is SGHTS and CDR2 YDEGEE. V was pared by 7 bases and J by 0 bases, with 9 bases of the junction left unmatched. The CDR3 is CASGWDRQASGNTIYF. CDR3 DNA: TGTGCCAGCGGGTGGGACAGGCAAGCCTCTGGAAACACCATATATTTT.

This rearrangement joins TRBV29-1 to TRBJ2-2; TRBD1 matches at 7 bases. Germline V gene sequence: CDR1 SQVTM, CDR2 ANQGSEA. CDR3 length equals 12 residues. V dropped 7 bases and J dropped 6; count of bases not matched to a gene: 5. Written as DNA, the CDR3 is TGCAGCGGACAGGGCTGGGCCGGGGAGCTGTTTTTT. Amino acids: CSGQGWAGELFF.

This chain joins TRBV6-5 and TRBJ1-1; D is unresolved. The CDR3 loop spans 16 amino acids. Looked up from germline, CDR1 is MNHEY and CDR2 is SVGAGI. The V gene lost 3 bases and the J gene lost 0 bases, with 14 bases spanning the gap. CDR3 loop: CASSYSPTNMNTEAFF. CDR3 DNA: TGTGCCAGCAGTTATTCCCCCACAAATATGAACACTGAAGCTTTCTTT.

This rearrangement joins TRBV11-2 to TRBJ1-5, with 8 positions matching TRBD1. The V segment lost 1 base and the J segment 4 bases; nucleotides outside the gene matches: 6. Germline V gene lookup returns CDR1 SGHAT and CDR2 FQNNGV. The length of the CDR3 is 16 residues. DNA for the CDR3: TGTGCCAGCAGCTTAGGGAAACAGGGGGAGAATCAGCCCCAGCATTTT. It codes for CASSLGKQGENQPQHF.

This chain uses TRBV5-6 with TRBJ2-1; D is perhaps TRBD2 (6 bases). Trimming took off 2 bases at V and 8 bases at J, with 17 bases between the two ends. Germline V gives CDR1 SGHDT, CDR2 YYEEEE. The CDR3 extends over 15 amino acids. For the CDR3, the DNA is TGTGCCAGCAGCTTAGGGGACTGGGCTGGGGATGAGCAGTTCTTC. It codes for CASSLGDWAGDEQFF. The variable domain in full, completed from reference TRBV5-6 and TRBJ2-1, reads DAGVTQSPTHLIKTRGQQVTLRCSPKSGHDTVSWYQQALGQGPQFIFQYYEEEERQRGNFPDRFSGHQFPNYSSELNVNALLLGDSALYLCASSLGDWAGDEQFFGPGTRLTVL.

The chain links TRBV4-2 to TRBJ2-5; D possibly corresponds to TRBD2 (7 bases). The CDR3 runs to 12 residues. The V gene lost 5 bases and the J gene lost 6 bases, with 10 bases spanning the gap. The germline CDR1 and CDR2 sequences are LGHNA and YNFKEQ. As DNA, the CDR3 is TGTGCCAGCAGCGGGGGGGCAAAGACCCAGTACTTC. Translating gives CASSGGAKTQYF.

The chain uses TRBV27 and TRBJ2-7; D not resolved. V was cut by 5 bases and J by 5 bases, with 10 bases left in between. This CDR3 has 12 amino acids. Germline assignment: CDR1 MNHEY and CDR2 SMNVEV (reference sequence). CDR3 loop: CASSPRWDEQYF. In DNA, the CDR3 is TGTGCCAGCAGTCCGCGGTGGGACGAGCAGTACTTC.

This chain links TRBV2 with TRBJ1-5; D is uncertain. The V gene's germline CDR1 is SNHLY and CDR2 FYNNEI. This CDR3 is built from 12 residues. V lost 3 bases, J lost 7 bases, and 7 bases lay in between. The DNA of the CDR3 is TGTGCCAGCAGTGAGGGGAGCCAGCCCCAGCATTTT. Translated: CASSEGSQPQHF.

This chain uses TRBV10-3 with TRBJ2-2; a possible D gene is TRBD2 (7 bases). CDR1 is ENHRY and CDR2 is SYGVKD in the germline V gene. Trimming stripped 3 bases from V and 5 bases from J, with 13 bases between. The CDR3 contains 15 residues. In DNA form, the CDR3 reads TGTGCCATCAGTGACTTGAGGGGGGGGACCGGGGAGCTGTTTTTT. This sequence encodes CAISDLRGGTGELFF.